The clone carrying this T cell receptor beta chain showed up just a few times. Its antigen remains unidentified. CD45RO/CCR7/CD25/CD127/CD95/CD27 separated CD4+ naive, central memory, regulatory and stem cell-like memory cells by sorting. These data come from a study of beta chain features in type 1 diabetes. As for the study in general: Patients shared similar age, gender and cell yields with healthy donors.

Expressed TCRB transcripts were sequenced because the entire RNA isolate underwent reverse transcription. Clones were read by immunoSEQ multiplex PCR, and TCRdb kept only the in-frame ones, dropping some. In the table there are some 150,000 clones, over 8.5% of which are singletons. Regarding the study as a whole: Type 1 diabetes patients showed a moderate but significant shortening of TCRB CDR3s in all four CD4+ subsets. Because the template was cDNA, high-expressing cells might be over-represented.

Sequenced: central memory CD4+ T cells from blood. The clonotype comes from a man younger than 35 in good health.

DNA of the CDR3: TGCAGCGTTGTATTCCGCCGGATAAGCTCCTACGAGCAGTACTTC. Its translation: CSVVFRRISSYEQYF. The V gene is TRBV29-1, the J gene TRBJ2-7; the D is unclear. This CDR3 contains 15 residues. Germline V gene sequence: CDR1 SQVTM, CDR2 ANQGSEA. Trimming removed 4 bases from V and 0 bases from J, with 16 bases in between.